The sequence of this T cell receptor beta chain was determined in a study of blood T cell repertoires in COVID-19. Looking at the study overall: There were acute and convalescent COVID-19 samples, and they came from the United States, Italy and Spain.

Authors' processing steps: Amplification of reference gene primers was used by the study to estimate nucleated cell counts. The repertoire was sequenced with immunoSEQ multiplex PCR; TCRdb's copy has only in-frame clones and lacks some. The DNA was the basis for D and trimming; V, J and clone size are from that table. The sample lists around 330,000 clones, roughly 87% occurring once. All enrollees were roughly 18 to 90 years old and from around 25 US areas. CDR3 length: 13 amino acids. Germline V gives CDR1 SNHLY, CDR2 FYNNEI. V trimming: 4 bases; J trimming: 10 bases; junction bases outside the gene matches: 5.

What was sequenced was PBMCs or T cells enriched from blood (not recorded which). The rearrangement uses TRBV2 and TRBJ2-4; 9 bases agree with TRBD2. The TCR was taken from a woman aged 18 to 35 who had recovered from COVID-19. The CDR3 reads CASSATSGAIQYF. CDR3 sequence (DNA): TGTGCCAGCAGTGCGACTAGCGGAGCGATTCAGTACTTC. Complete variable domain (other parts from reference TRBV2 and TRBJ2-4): EPEVTQTPSHQVTQMGQEVILRCVPISNHLYFYWYRQILGQKVEFLVSFYNNEISEKSEIFDDQFSVERPDGSNFTLKIRSTKLEDSAMYFCASSATSGAIQYFGAGTRLSVL.